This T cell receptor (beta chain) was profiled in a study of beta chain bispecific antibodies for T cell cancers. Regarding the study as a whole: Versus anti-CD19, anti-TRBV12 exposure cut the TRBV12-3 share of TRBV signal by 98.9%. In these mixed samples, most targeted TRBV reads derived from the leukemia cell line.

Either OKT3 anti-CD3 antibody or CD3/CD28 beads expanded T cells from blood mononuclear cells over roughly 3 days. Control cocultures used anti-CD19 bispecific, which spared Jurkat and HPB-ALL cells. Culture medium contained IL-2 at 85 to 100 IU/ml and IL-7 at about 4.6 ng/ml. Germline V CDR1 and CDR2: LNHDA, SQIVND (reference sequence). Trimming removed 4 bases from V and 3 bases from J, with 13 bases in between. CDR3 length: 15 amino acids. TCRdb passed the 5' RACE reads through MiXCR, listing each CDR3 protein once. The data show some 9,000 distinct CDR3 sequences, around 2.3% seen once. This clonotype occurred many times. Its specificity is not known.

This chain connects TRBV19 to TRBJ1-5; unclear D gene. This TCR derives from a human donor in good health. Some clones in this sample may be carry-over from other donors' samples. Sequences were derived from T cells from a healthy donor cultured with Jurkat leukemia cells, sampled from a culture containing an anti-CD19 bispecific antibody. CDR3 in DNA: TGTGCCAGTAGTACGGGTGACGAGTACAATCAGCCCCAGCATTTT. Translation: CASSTGDEYNQPQHF.